These 13 T cell receptor beta chains share one sample of origin, sequenced in a study of OX40 agonist ivuxolimab in advanced cancers. The data were produced by immunoSEQ multiplex PCR, yet TCRdb's version contains in-frame clones alone and is incomplete. The profile covers 95,000 or so clones, with about 90% appearing a single time and around 0.51% taken by the ten largest. The specimen comprised CD4+ or CD8+ T cells sorted from blood, sampled in a trial of the OX40 agonist ivuxolimab. The receptors were gathered from an adult with an advanced solid tumor such as melanoma, head and neck, liver or kidney cancer.

Comments on this clone: Other DNA sequences in the same sample also yield this CDR3. The chain carries TRBV5-1 and TRBJ2-3; D unresolved. The CDR3 is 13 residues long. V lost 3 bases, J lost 0 bases, and 5 bases lay in between. Germline V CDR1 and CDR2: SGHRS, YFSETQ. In nucleotides, the CDR3 is TGCGCCAGCAGCTCCGGGAGCACAGATACGCAGTATTTT. This translates into CASSSGSTDTQYF. The variable domain in full, completed from reference TRBV5-1 and TRBJ2-3, reads KAGVTQTPRYLIKTRGQQVTLSCSPISGHRSVSWYQQTPGQGLQFLFEYFSETQRNKGNFPGRFSGRQFSNSRSEMNVSTLELGDSALYLCASSSGSTDTQYFGPGTRLTVL.

The chain carries TRBV6-1 and TRBJ1-4, with D possibly TRBD1 on 6 matching bases. With 2 bases removed from V and 14 bases from J, the gap between germline ends came to 18 bases. Germline CDR1 MNHNS, CDR2 SASEGT. This CDR3 is built from 14 residues. CDR3 in DNA: TGTGCCAGCAGTGAACGGGGGGGGCCGGGGAGCCTGTTTTTT. The encoded protein is CASSERGGPGSLFF.

The V call is TRBV6-1, the J call TRBJ2-7, with D maybe TRBD2 (7 bases). CDR3 size: 13 residues. The V and J ends lost 5 bases and 3 bases respectively, with 11 bases between them. Germline V gene data show CDR1 as MNHNS and CDR2 as SASEGT. The DNA for the CDR3 is TGTGCCAGCAGTAACGGGGGGCTCTACGAGCAGTACTTC. This translates into CASSNGGLYEQYF.

The rearrangement uses TRBV15 and TRBJ2-6, with D tentatively TRBD1 (5 bases). This CDR3 is 15 amino acids long. Trimming took off 0 bases at V and 2 bases at J, with 5 bases between the two ends. CDR1 LNHNV and CDR2 YYDKDF come from the germline V gene (reference sequence). The CDR3 spells CATSRDRAGANVLTF. As DNA, the CDR3 is TGTGCCACCAGCAGAGACAGGGCTGGGGCCAACGTCCTGACTTTC.

The rearrangement joins TRBV18 to TRBJ2-7; D gene uncertain. CDR1 KGHSH and CDR2 LQKENI come from the germline V gene. V was clipped by 0 bases and J by 2 bases, with 14 bases between them. This CDR3 spans 16 amino acids. CDR3 sequence: CASSPPTGAFTYEQYF. The DNA for the CDR3 is TGTGCCAGCTCACCACCGACGGGCGCCTTCACCTACGAGCAGTACTTC.

V usage is TRBV6-1 and J usage is TRBJ1-1; 12 nucleotides align to TRBD1. The trim removed 6 bases at V and 6 bases at J, leaving 5 bases unmatched. This CDR3 contains 14 residues. CDR1 and CDR2 from the germline V gene are MNHNS and SASEGT. CDR3 in DNA: TGTGCCAGCAGCCCGGGACAGGGGGCATCTGAAGCTTTCTTT. This sequence encodes CASSPGQGASEAFF.

This clone is a singleton in its sample. The chain links TRBV13 to TRBJ1-1, with a tentative D call TRBD1 (6 bases). CDR1 PRHDT and CDR2 FYEKMQ come from the germline V gene (reference sequence). V shed 1 base and J shed 4 bases, with 10 bases lying between them. The CDR3 contains 14 residues. The CDR3 here is CASSLEGVGTEAFF. CDR3 sequence (DNA): TGTGCCAGCAGCTTAGAGGGGGTGGGCACTGAAGCTTTCTTT. The full variable domain, its missing parts supplied by reference TRBV13 and TRBJ1-1, is AAGVIQSPRHLIKEKRETATLKCYPIPRHDTVYWYQQGPGQDPQFLISFYEKMQSDKGSIPDRFSAQQFSDYHSELNMSSLELGDSALYFCASSLEGVGTEAFFGQGTRLTVV.

The J gene is TRBJ2-1, the V gene TRBV19; TRBD1 might be the D (5 bases). V was shortened by 5 bases and J by 9 bases, with 17 bases between the two germline ends. Germline CDR1 reads LNHDA; CDR2 reads SQIVND (reference sequence). CDR3 length equals 14 residues. The CDR3 sequence: CASSLQVLRSEQFF. DNA for the CDR3: TGTGCCAGTAGTCTACAGGTGCTTCGGAGTGAGCAGTTCTTC.

This clone was detected only once. The CDR3 DNA is TGCGCCAGCAGCAAGGGACAGGGCGCAGATACGCAGTATTTT. Encoded protein: CASSKGQGADTQYF. The chain recombines TRBV5-1 with TRBJ2-3; 9 bases fit TRBD1. This CDR3 has 14 residues. V shed 4 bases, J shed 4 bases, and the junction held 4 bases outside the gene matches. Germline-derived CDR1 and CDR2 are SGHRS and YFSETQ.

This sequence joins TRBV30 and TRBJ1-3; D gene unclear. Germline CDR1 reads GTSNPN; CDR2 reads SVGIG (reference sequence). Trimming pared 4 bases from V and 1 base from J, leaving 11 bases between. This CDR3 has 14 amino acids. CDR3 DNA sequence: TGTGCCTGGACTAACACCTCTTCTGGAAACACCATATATTTT. Amino acid sequence: CAWTNTSSGNTIYF.

The chain has TRBV4-2 and TRBJ2-7; tentatively, D is TRBD1 (6 bases). From germline, CDR1 is LGHNA and CDR2 YNFKEQ. Trimming removed 2 bases at V and 5 bases at J, with 22 bases between. The CDR3 runs to 17 residues. This chain's CDR3 is CASSQLQNIGGVDEQYF. The CDR3 coding sequence is TGTGCCAGCAGCCAACTACAAAATATTGGGGGCGTCGACGAGCAGTACTTC.

This chain connects TRBV30 to TRBJ1-1; no reliable D call. Germline V gene data show CDR1 as GTSNPN and CDR2 as SVGIG (reference sequence). This CDR3 region has 12 residues. The ends were cut back, 4 bases at V and 2 bases at J, with 8 bases in the middle. CDR3 bases: TGTGCCTGGACAGGAACCAACACTGAAGCTTTCTTT. Amino acids: CAWTGTNTEAFF.

The rearrangement links TRBV5-4 to TRBJ1-4, with 10 bases matching TRBD1. Losses at the gene ends were 4 bases for V and 8 bases for J; bases not matched to a gene: 5. The germline V gene has CDR1 SGHNT and CDR2 YYREEE (reference sequence). CDR3 length equals 14 residues. The CDR3 nucleotides are TGTGCCAGCAGCCCGGACAGGGGGAGGGAAAAACTGTTTTTT. This translates into CASSPDRGREKLFF.